Described below is a single T cell receptor beta chain sequence and its context. Its cognate antigen is unknown. This sample is drawn from a study of cytomegalovirus exposure and HLA in healthy donors. Study-wide results and caveats: It was confirmed in vitro that three of the CMV-associated chains were specific for CMV antigens.

V lost 10 bases, J lost 6 bases, and 12 bases lay in between. CDR1 SEHNR and CDR2 FQNEAQ come from the germline V gene (reference sequence). CDR3 length: 12 residues. The table came from immunoSEQ multiplex PCR; TCRdb's copy has only in-frame clones and leaves some out. The data contain 120,000 to 150,000 clones, over 80% of them singletons. The sequencing input was PBMCs. The TCR originated in a man between 18 and 35 years old in good health and CMV-seropositive. The chain couples TRBV7-9 to TRBJ2-2; D not resolved. For the CDR3, the DNA is TGTGCCACCCACGTCGGTGCCGGGGAGCTGTTTTTT. It encodes CATHVGAGELFF. Using reference TRBV7-9 and TRBJ2-2 for the parts outside the CDR3, the full variable domain is DTGVSQNPRHKITKRGQNVTFRCDPISEHNRLYWYRQTLGQGPEFLTYFQNEAQLEKSRLLSDRFSAERPKGSFSTLEIQRTEQGDSAMYLCATHVGAGELFFGEGSRLTVL.